These 20 T cell receptor beta chains originate from one sample sequenced in a study of T cell repertoires in cytomegalovirus infection. TCRdb reanalysed the reads using MiXCR and keeps one entry per CDR3 protein. In the table there are hundreds of thousands of distinct CDR3 sequences, over 7.5% of which are singletons. Specimen: PBMCs. The source of these receptors is a human donor in good health (CMV status not recorded). Some clones in this sample may be carry-over from other donors' samples.

The V gene is TRBV25-1, the J gene TRBJ1-1; 8 nucleotides line up with TRBD1. CDR1 MGHDK and CDR2 SYGVNS come from the germline V gene. With 5 bases clipped from V and 3 bases from J, the junction kept 8 bases outside the gene matches. The CDR3 consists of 15 residues. The CDR3 bases are TGTGCCAGCAGTAACCGAGACAGGGGTGACACTGAAGCTTTCTTT. The encoded protein is CASSNRDRGDTEAFF.

CDR3 coding DNA: TGTGCCAGCAGCTTAGGGACAGGGGTTCTAGCTTTCTTT. This gives the protein CASSLGTGVLAFF. This chain uses TRBV5-5 with TRBJ1-1; TRBD1 matches at 10 bases. J gave up 10 bases and V 2 bases, and 5 bases lay outside the gene matches. Germline V gene lookup returns CDR1 SGHKS and CDR2 YYEKEE (reference sequence). CDR3 length: 13 residues.

This clonotype was counted only a few times. The rearrangement uses TRBV28 and TRBJ2-7; 9 bases are shared with TRBD1. The CDR3 covers 14 residues. From germline, CDR1 is MDHEN and CDR2 SYDVKM. Unmatched junction bases numbered 5, after V lost 5 bases and J lost 3 bases. The CDR3: CASSRTGDIYEQYF. The CDR3 DNA sequence: TGTGCCAGCAGTAGGACAGGGGACATCTACGAGCAGTACTTC.

Many counts were recorded for this clonotype. The chain employs TRBV7-6 and TRBJ2-1; 11 positions agree with TRBD2. The V gene end was trimmed by 5 bases and the J gene end by 13 bases; junction bases not matched to a gene: 4. Germline-derived CDR1 and CDR2 are SGHVS and FNYEAQ. This CDR3 has 12 amino acids. The CDR3 sequence is CASSSSGRAQFF. The CDR3 DNA is TGTGCCAGCAGCAGTAGCGGGAGGGCCCAGTTCTTC.

On this clonotype itself: One end of the junction is discordant with germline, which a read error may explain. The chain carries TRBV27 and TRBJ2-5, with 8 bases identical to TRBD2. Germline V gene lookup returns CDR1 MNHEY and CDR2 SMNVEV (reference sequence). The CDR3 is 14 residues long. CDR3 in DNA: TGTGCCAGCAATTTAGCGGGGTCCCGATTGACCCAGTACTTC. It codes for CASNLAGSRLTQYF.

This clonotype has just a few counts. The genes are TRBV28 and TRBJ2-5, with 9 nucleotides matching TRBD1. The CDR3 length is 13 residues. CDR1 is MDHEN, CDR2 SYDVKM, per germline. J was trimmed by 6 bases and V by 11 bases; bases with no gene match: 10. The CDR3 DNA is TGTGCCGGACAAACAGGGGGCCAGAAGACCCAGTACTTC. Amino acid sequence: CAGQTGGQKTQYF.

This clonotype was detected many times. The chain has TRBV5-5 and TRBJ2-3; no clear D. Germline V lookup: CDR1 SGHKS, CDR2 YYEKEE (reference sequence). V lost 0 bases and J 1 base, leaving 12 bases between the germline ends. The CDR3 is 16 amino acids. The CDR3 DNA reads as TGTGCCAGCAGCTTGGAAGGCGGAACCCGCACAGATACGCAGTATTTT. It codes for CASSLEGGTRTDTQYF.

This clonotype has ten or more counts. The rearrangement uses TRBV7-2 and TRBJ2-1, with 10 bases fitting TRBD2. The CDR3 covers 18 residues. Germline V lookup: CDR1 SGHTA, CDR2 FQGNSA. Trimming took 1 base from V and 0 from J; bases not matched to a gene: 6. The CDR3 sequence is CASSLVPSGGSSYNEQFF. CDR3 nucleotides: TGTGCCAGCAGCTTAGTCCCTAGCGGGGGTAGCTCCTACAATGAGCAGTTCTTC.

The table lists this clonotype with many counts. The V and J genes are TRBV7-2 and TRBJ1-4, with D perhaps matching TRBD1 (6 bases). Germline assignment: CDR1 SGHTA and CDR2 FQGNSA. The CDR3 runs 16 residues. The V end lost 5 bases, the J end lost 3 bases, and 16 bases lay between the germline ends. DNA for the CDR3: TGTGCCAGCAGCCTTACAGGGTTCATAGCTAATGAAAAACTGTTTTTT. Protein: CASSLTGFIANEKLFF.

This clonotype has a count of ten or more. The chain combines TRBV4-2 with TRBJ1-5; 9 nucleotides agree with TRBD1. The CDR3 spans 18 residues. J lost 1 base, V lost 3 bases, and 10 bases had no gene match. Germline values: CDR1 LGHNA, CDR2 YNFKEQ. This chain's CDR3 is CASSQVGIGTGSNQPQHF. Written as DNA, the CDR3 is TGTGCCAGCAGCCAGGTTGGGATAGGGACAGGGAGCAATCAGCCCCAGCATTTT.

This clonotype was counted ten times or more. V usage is TRBV7-2 and J usage is TRBJ1-5, with D tentatively TRBD1 (6 bases). This CDR3 contains 14 residues. Between the trimmed V and J ends, which lost 6 bases and 3 bases, there was a span of 12 bases. CDR1 is SGHTA and CDR2 is FQGNSA in the germline V gene. CDR3 coding DNA: TGTGCCAGCAGGCCAGGGGCGTTCAATCAGCCCCAGCATTTT. This translates into CASRPGAFNQPQHF.

This clonotype has a count of ten or more. V is TRBV7-9 and J is TRBJ1-5; D gene uncertain. CDR3 size: 13 residues. Germline V gene lookup returns CDR1 SEHNR and CDR2 FQNEAQ (reference sequence). Trimming shortened V by 1 base and J by 5 bases, and 6 bases separated the two germline ends. CDR3 region: CASSLENHQPQHF. In DNA form, the CDR3 reads TGTGCCAGCAGCTTAGAAAACCATCAGCCCCAGCATTTT.

The V call is TRBV4-1, the J call TRBJ1-4, with TRBD1 as a possible D gene (6 bases). The germline V gene encodes CDR1 MGHRA and CDR2 YSYEKL. This CDR3 contains 15 residues. V was pared by 1 base and J by 5 bases, with 11 bases between. The CDR3 reads CASSQVSQGNEKLFF. CDR3 coding DNA: TGCGCCAGCAGCCAAGTAAGCCAGGGGAATGAAAAACTGTTTTTT.

This clonotype was seen repeatedly, ten times or more. The chain links TRBV7-2 to TRBJ1-6; D call uncertain. Trimming pared 1 base from V and 2 bases from J, leaving 6 bases between. Germline V lookup: CDR1 SGHTA, CDR2 FQGNSA. This CDR3 has 15 residues. CDR3 nucleotides: TGTGCCAGCAGCTTAGTACAAACCTATAATTCACCCCTCCACTTT. Its protein product is CASSLVQTYNSPLHF.

In this sample, this clonotype turned up many times. J is TRBJ2-7 and V is TRBV6-2 or TRBV6-3, with D perhaps TRBD1 (6 bases). The CDR3 is 16 amino acids. V was clipped by 6 bases and J by 0 bases, with 18 bases between them. The germline gives CDR1 MNHEY, CDR2 SVGEGT. The CDR3 DNA reads TGTGCCAGCAGAGACCCCGGGACACCGAGCTCCTACGAGCAGTACTTC. This codes for CASRDPGTPSSYEQYF.

V usage is TRBV19 and J usage is TRBJ2-1, with 7 positions matching TRBD1. CDR1 and CDR2 from the germline V gene are LNHDA and SQIVND (reference sequence). CDR3 length: 16 residues. V shed 3 bases, J shed 7 bases, and the junction held 12 bases outside the gene matches. The CDR3 spells CASSIFAGGFRNEQFF. The CDR3 DNA is TGTGCCAGTAGTATTTTTGCAGGGGGTTTTAGAAATGAGCAGTTCTTC.

At least ten counts were recorded for this clonotype. The chain uses TRBV20-1 and TRBJ2-3; 7 nucleotides align to TRBD2. The V gene's germline CDR1 is DFQATT and CDR2 SNEGSKA (reference sequence). The CDR3 is 17 residues long. The trim removed 4 bases at V and 3 bases at J, leaving 16 bases unmatched. The chain's CDR3 is CSATPLDAGAVTDTQYF. In nucleotides, the CDR3 is TGCAGTGCTACACCCCTGGATGCGGGAGCGGTAACAGATACGCAGTATTTT.

This clonotype was observed a handful of times. The V call is TRBV4-1, the J call TRBJ2-7; D ambiguous. Trimming cost V 4 bases and J 0 bases, with 16 bases left between them. Germline lookup yields CDR1 MGHRA and CDR2 YSYEKL. The CDR3 has 16 residues. In DNA, the CDR3 is TGCGCCAGCAGCCCTCTCCCGACTCTAAGCTCCTACGAGCAGTACTTC. It yields the protein CASSPLPTLSSYEQYF.

For this clonotype: This may be a read error, as it is one base from a much larger clone. This chain links TRBV20-1 with TRBJ2-7; 7 nucleotides align to TRBD2. Per the germline V gene, CDR1 is DFQATT and CDR2 is SNEGSKA (reference sequence). This CDR3 has 16 residues. The CDR3 region has the DNA TGCAGTGATAGAGATCTTGGCGGGAGCCCCTCCTACGAGCAGTACTTC. Its translation: CSDRDLGGSPSYEQYF.

This clonotype came up a few times. This chain joins TRBV18 and TRBJ2-7; 9 nucleotides align to TRBD2. The CDR3 runs to 15 residues. The germline V gene has CDR1 KGHSH and CDR2 LQKENI. The junction had 4 bases not matched to a gene; V was cut back by 2 bases and J by 2 bases. This CDR3 is CASSPEAGGPYEQYF. CDR3 DNA: TGTGCCAGCTCACCAGAGGCGGGAGGGCCCTACGAGCAGTACTTC.